This T cell receptor beta chain originates from a study of control samples from healthy donors and cancer patients. Assay: immunoSEQ multiplex PCR; the TCRdb copy retains only in-frame clones and omits some. This sample's table has around 190,000 clones. The germline CDR1 and CDR2 sequences are SGHRS and YFSETQ. The CDR3 is 14 residues long. After removal of 0 bases from V and 7 bases from J, the junction contained 1 base not matched to a gene. What was sequenced was blood. This chain uses TRBV5-1 with TRBJ2-1, with 10 bases aligning to TRBD2. This TCR came from a woman in her twenties or thirties in good health. CDR3 loop: CASSLGLAGNEQFF. Written as DNA, the CDR3 is TGCGCCAGCAGCTTGGGACTAGCGGGTAATGAGCAGTTCTTC.